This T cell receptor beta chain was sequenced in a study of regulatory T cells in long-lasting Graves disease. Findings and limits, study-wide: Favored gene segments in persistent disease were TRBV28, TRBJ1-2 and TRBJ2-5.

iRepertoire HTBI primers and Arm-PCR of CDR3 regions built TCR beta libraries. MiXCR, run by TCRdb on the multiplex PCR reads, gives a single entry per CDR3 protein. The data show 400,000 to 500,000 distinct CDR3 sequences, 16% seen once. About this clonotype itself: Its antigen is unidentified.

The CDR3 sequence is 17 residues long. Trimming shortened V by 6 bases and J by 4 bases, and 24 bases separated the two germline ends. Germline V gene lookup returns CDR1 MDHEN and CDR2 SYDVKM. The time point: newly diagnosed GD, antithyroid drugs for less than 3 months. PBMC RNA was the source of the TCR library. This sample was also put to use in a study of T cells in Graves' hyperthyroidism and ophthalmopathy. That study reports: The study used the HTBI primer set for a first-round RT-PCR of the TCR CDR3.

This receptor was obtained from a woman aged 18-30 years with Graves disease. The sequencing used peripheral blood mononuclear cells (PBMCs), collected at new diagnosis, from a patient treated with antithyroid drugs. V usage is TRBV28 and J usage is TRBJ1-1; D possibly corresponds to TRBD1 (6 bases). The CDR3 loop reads CASRIQGGGNPGTEAFF. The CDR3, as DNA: TGTGCCAGCAGAATACAGGGCGGTGGGAACCCGGGCACTGAAGCTTTCTTT.